This note documents a single T cell receptor beta chain sequence. The antigen is unknown. The data were obtained in a study of cytomegalovirus exposure and HLA in healthy donors. Study-level findings and limits: The authors later found HLA-associated TCR beta chains more clonally expanded than equally common others. One variant, a missense change in DCLRE1C, was linked in a later analysis to TCR beta V- and J-gene trimming. Donors belonging to an Asian-associated ancestry cluster reportedly showed fewer N-insertions in productive TCRs than the roughly 670-donor mean, according to what a later analysis found.

Researchers ran the PCR with 60 Vbeta and 13 Jbeta primers. The repertoire was sequenced with immunoSEQ multiplex PCR; TCRdb's copy has only in-frame clones and lacks some. The data contain over 100,000 clones, approximately 70% of them seen just once; the ten biggest clones take up approximately 0.9%. Looked up from germline, CDR1 is LNHDA and CDR2 is SQIVND (reference sequence). With V trimmed by 4 bases and J by 2 bases, 7 bases remained unmatched. This CDR3 comprises 16 residues. V is TRBV19 and J is TRBJ2-1, with 8 positions matching TRBD1. The TCR originated in a woman aged 25 to 39 in good health and CMV-seronegative. Sequences were obtained from PBMCs. The CDR3 sequence is CASSNSHRGAYNEQFF. CDR3 DNA sequence: TGTGCCAGTAGTAACTCCCACAGGGGGGCCTACAATGAGCAGTTCTTC.